This TCR beta chain is from a study of blood T cell repertoires in COVID-19. At the level of the study: Samples taken during acute and convalescent COVID-19 were collected in the United States, Italy and Spain. Nucleic acid was either cDNA or gDNA, and it came from T cells, B-cell-depleted T cells, or PBMCs.

The CDR3 consists of 13 residues. Germline loops: CDR1 GTSNPN, CDR2 SVGIG (reference sequence). Deletions cut 7 bases from V and 4 bases from J, with 11 bases between. The repertoire was sequenced with immunoSEQ multiplex PCR; TCRdb's copy has only in-frame clones and lacks some. The profile shows around 310,000 clones, roughly 88% of them singletons. The receptor was derived from a man younger than 40 who had recovered from COVID-19. The chain recombines TRBV30 with TRBJ1-6; tentatively, D is TRBD1 (6 bases). Sequencing input: PBMCs or T cells enriched from blood (not recorded which). The CDR3 region has the DNA TGTGCCTTCCACGGACAGTATAATTCACCCCTCCACTTT. Its translation is CAFHGQYNSPLHF.